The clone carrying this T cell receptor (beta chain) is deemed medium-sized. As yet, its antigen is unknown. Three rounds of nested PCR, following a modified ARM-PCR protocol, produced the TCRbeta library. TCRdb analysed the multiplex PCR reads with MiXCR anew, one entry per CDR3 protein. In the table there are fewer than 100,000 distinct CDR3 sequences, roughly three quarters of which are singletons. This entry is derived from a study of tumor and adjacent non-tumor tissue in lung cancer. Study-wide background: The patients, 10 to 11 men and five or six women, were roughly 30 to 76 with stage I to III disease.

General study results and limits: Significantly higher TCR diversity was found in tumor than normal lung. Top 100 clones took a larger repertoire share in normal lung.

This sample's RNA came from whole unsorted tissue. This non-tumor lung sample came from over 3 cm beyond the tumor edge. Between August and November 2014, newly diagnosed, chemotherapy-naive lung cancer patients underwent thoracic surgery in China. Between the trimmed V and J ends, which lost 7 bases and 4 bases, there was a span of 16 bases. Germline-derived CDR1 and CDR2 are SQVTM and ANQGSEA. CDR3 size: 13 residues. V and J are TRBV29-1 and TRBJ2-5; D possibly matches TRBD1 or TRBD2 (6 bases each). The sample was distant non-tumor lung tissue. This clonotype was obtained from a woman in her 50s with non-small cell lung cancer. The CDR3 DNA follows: TGCAGCGCTGGGGGCGGCGGGATAGAGACCCAGTACTTC. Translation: CSAGGGGIETQYF.